The clone carrying this T cell receptor (beta chain) was recorded many times. TCRdb used MiXCR to reprocess the RT-PCR reads, holding one entry per CDR3 protein. The table includes over 10,000 distinct CDR3 sequences, about 25% detected once. This record comes from a study of patients and donors after allogeneic stem cell transplantation. Sequenced input: blood, either unsorted or a sorted T cell fraction (not recorded which). The receptor was derived from a human donor who was either an allogeneic HSCT recipient or a stem cell or donor lymphocyte infusion donor (not recorded which). It is not recorded whose cells these are; they may come from a transplant donor.

The CDR3: CASSVAQGRPNYGYTF. DNA for the CDR3: TGTGCCAGCAGCGTAGCCCAAGGCCGCCCTAACTATGGCTACACCTTC. This sequence joins TRBV9 and TRBJ1-2; D remains unclear. This CDR3 is 16 amino acids long. The germline V gene has CDR1 SGDLS and CDR2 YYNGEE. Trimming pared 0 bases from V and 0 bases from J, leaving 12 bases between.